Below, 27 T cell receptor beta chains from the same sample are listed, as sequenced in a study of blood T cell repertoires in COVID-19. Method: immunoSEQ multiplex PCR; TCRdb's copy keeps in-frame clones and lacks some. This sample has over 250,000 clones, with 80% to 90% found just once. The sequencing input was peripheral blood. Receptors were obtained from a woman in her 70s with COVID-19, enrolled during active disease.

The rearrangement uses TRBV23-1 and TRBJ1-6, with 7 positions matching TRBD1. TRBV23-1 counts as an open reading frame of uncertain function. CDR3 length: 16 residues. The V segment lost 2 bases and the J segment 5 bases; nucleotides outside the gene matches: 6. In DNA, the CDR3 is TGCGCCAGCAGTCAAGTACAGGGGCAAAATAATTCACCCCTCCACTTT. Translating gives CASSQVQGQNNSPLHF.

The V call is TRBV18, the J call TRBJ1-2; tentatively, D is TRBD1 (6 bases). The CDR3 length is 15 residues. V lost 4 bases to trimming and J lost 1 base, with 13 bases between them. Germline CDR1 is KGHSH and CDR2 is LQKENI. CDR3 DNA: TGTGCCAGCTCACTTACCGGGACAAGTAACTATGGCTACACCTTC. Its translation: CASSLTGTSNYGYTF.

This rearrangement joins TRBV9 to TRBJ2-3; 8 bases are shared with TRBD1. This CDR3 has 18 amino acids. Losses at the gene ends were 2 bases for V and 1 base for J; bases not matched to a gene: 12. Germline V lookup: CDR1 SGDLS, CDR2 YYNGEE. The CDR3 DNA follows: TGTGCCAGCAGCGTGGACCCCGGGACAGGAGGTGGCACAGATACGCAGTATTTT. It specifies CASSVDPGTGGGTDTQYF. Together with reference TRBV9 and TRBJ2-3, the CDR3 gives the full variable domain: DSGVTQTPKHLITATGQRVTLRCSPRSGDLSVYWYQQSLDQGLQFLIQYYNGEERAKGNILERFSAQQFPDLHSELNLSSLELGDSALYFCASSVDPGTGGGTDTQYFGPGTRLTVL.

This chain uses TRBV28 with TRBJ1-2; 12 bases line up with TRBD1. With 5 bases clipped from V and 4 bases from J, the junction kept 17 bases outside the gene matches. CDR3 length: 19 amino acids. The germline V gene has CDR1 MDHEN and CDR2 SYDVKM. The CDR3 nucleotides read TGTGCCAGCAGTCTTCAACTTGGGACAGGGGGCGAACGTGGCTATGGCTACACCTTC. It is translated as CASSLQLGTGGERGYGYTF.

V and J are TRBV30 and TRBJ1-6; no definite D call. Trimming stripped 0 bases from V and 8 bases from J, with 14 bases between. The CDR3 sequence is 15 residues long. CDR1 and CDR2 from the germline V gene are GTSNPN and SVGIG (reference sequence). The chain's CDR3 is CAWSVRDHTDSPLHF. The CDR3 DNA follows: TGTGCCTGGAGTGTACGGGATCATACGGATTCACCCCTCCACTTT.

V is TRBV9 and J is TRBJ1-6, with D unclear. The CDR3 is made up of 13 amino acids. CDR1 is SGDLS and CDR2 is YYNGEE in the germline V gene. V dropped 5 bases and J dropped 7 bases, with 10 bases sitting between them. The DNA of the CDR3 is TGTGCCAGCAGTTTATATCTCAATTCACCCCTCCACTTT. This sequence encodes CASSLYLNSPLHF.

This clone was seen just once. The chain links TRBV5-1 to TRBJ2-5; D uncertain. V was clipped by 4 bases and J by 2 bases, with 9 bases between them. Germline CDR1 SGHRS, CDR2 YFSETQ. The CDR3 consists of 13 residues. The CDR3 loop is CASSLQLQETQYF. CDR3 coding DNA: TGCGCCAGCAGCCTGCAGTTACAAGAGACCCAGTACTTC.

The chain links TRBV2 to TRBJ1-5; tentative D call: TRBD1 (5 bases). The germline V gene has CDR1 SNHLY and CDR2 FYNNEI. Deletions cut 3 bases from V and 6 bases from J, with 12 bases between. This CDR3 has 14 residues. CDR3 bases: TGTGCCAGCAGTGATGTGGGGGGAACTCAGCCCCAGCATTTT. Its translation: CASSDVGGTQPQHF.

The chain couples TRBV7-9 to TRBJ1-1; TRBD1 matches 8 bases. With V trimmed by 5 bases and J by 5 bases, 10 bases remained unmatched. CDR1 and CDR2 (germline): SEHNR, FQNEAQ (reference sequence). The CDR3 length is 15 residues. DNA for the CDR3: TGTGCCAGCAGCGGCAGCAGGGGGCTCAGTACTGAAGCTTTCTTT. Its protein is CASSGSRGLSTEAFF.

The chain is built from TRBV21-1 and TRBJ1-5. TRBV21-1 is a listed pseudogene. CDR3 length equals 13 residues. This CDR3 reads CATRRGGDQPQHF. For the CDR3, the DNA is TGTGCCACCCGCCGGGGAGGGGATCAGCCCCAGCATTTT.

The rearrangement joins TRBV24-1 to TRBJ2-3, with 9 bases identical to TRBD1. With 2 bases clipped from V and 5 bases from J, the junction kept 7 bases outside the gene matches. The CDR3 loop spans 16 amino acids. Germline CDR1 KGHDR, CDR2 SFDVKD. In DNA, the CDR3 is TGTGCCACCAGTGATTCCGGACAGGGGCCGCAAGATACGCAGTATTTT. Protein sequence: CATSDSGQGPQDTQYF.

A single count supports this clone. The genes are TRBV7-9 and TRBJ1-3, with TRBD1 matching over 8 bases. The CDR3 covers 16 residues. V was pared by 3 bases and J by 4 bases, with 8 bases of the junction left unmatched. Germline assignment: CDR1 SEHNR and CDR2 FQNEAQ (reference sequence). The CDR3 DNA sequence: TGTGCCAGCAGCTTGTGGACAGGGAAGGCAGGAAACACCATATATTTT. Protein product: CASSLWTGKAGNTIYF.

The chain combines TRBV7-9 with TRBJ2-3; TRBD2 aligns across 12 bases. Trimming removed 5 bases from V and 1 base from J; junction bases left unmatched: 4. The CDR3 sequence is 16 residues long. Germline V gene sequence: CDR1 SEHNR, CDR2 FQNEAQ (reference sequence). CDR3 DNA sequence: TGTGCCAGCAGCGACCGACTAGCGGGGGGCACAGATACGCAGTATTTT. It encodes CASSDRLAGGTDTQYF. Full variable domain (missing parts from reference TRBV7-9 and TRBJ2-3): DTGVSQNPRHKITKRGQNVTFRCDPISEHNRLYWYRQTLGQGPEFLTYFQNEAQLEKSRLLSDRFSAERPKGSFSTLEIQRTEQGDSAMYLCASSDRLAGGTDTQYFGPGTRLTVL.

This chain connects TRBV14 to TRBJ1-2; 7 nucleotides align to TRBD1. The CDR3 is 17 residues long. V lost 2 bases and J lost 1; bases outside the gene matches: 10. Germline V gene data show CDR1 as SGHDN and CDR2 as FVKESK. For the CDR3, the DNA is TGTGCCAGCAGCCAAATAGGGACAGAGTTCTTTAACTATGGCTACACCTTC. Amino acids: CASSQIGTEFFNYGYTF.

A few counts support this clone. V usage is TRBV15 and J usage is TRBJ2-2, with 7 nucleotides matching TRBD1. The CDR3 is 14 amino acids. Germline CDR1 LNHNV, CDR2 YYDKDF (reference sequence). The trim removed 4 bases at V and 4 bases at J, leaving 3 bases unmatched. CDR3 bases: TGTGCCACCAGCAAGGGACAGATCACCGGGGAGCTGTTTTTT. Translation gives CATSKGQITGELFF.

The rearrangement uses TRBV6-5 and TRBJ2-5; 9 nucleotides line up with TRBD2. Looked up from germline, CDR1 is MNHEY and CDR2 is SVGAGI. Trimming cost V 4 bases and J 5 bases; bases outside gene matches: 11. The CDR3 is 16 amino acids. The CDR3 protein is CASSSPMTSGAETQYF. Here the CDR3 DNA reads TGTGCCAGCAGTTCCCCTATGACTAGCGGCGCGGAGACCCAGTACTTC.

J is TRBJ1-2 and V is TRBV20-1; 7 bases line up with TRBD1. The CDR3 extends over 14 amino acids. From germline, CDR1 is DFQATT and CDR2 SNEGSKA (reference sequence). Trimming at V came to 3 bases and at J to 6 bases, leaving 10 bases not matched to a gene. CDR3 coding DNA: TGCAGTGCTAGTTTGCCAGGGGGTTCGAATGGCTACACCTTC. Its translation: CSASLPGGSNGYTF.

The chain links TRBV25-1 to TRBJ1-2, with D tentatively TRBD1 (5 bases). The CDR3 is made up of 17 amino acids. V gave up 2 bases and J gave up 1 base, with 17 bases separating them. Germline V CDR1 and CDR2: MGHDK, SYGVNS. CDR3 DNA: TGTGCCAGCAGTGAACACACCCCCCAGGGCATTAACTATGGCTACACCTTC. Amino acid sequence: CASSEHTPQGINYGYTF.

CDR3 in amino acids: CASSQESQDNSPLHF. In nucleotides, the CDR3 is TGCGCCAGCAGCCAAGAGTCACAGGATAATTCACCCCTCCACTTT. The chain links TRBV4-1 to TRBJ1-6; D is perhaps TRBD1 (5 bases). This CDR3 spans 15 amino acids. Germline CDR1 reads MGHRA; CDR2 reads YSYEKL. V was shortened by 0 bases and J by 5 bases, with 8 bases between the two germline ends.

The rearrangement joins TRBV5-1 to TRBJ1-3, with TRBD1 matching over 7 bases. The CDR3 consists of 15 residues. Trimming cost V 2 bases and J 2 bases; bases outside gene matches: 4. The V gene's germline CDR1 is SGHRS and CDR2 YFSETQ. The CDR3 reads CASSLNRGTGNTIYF. For the CDR3, the DNA is TGCGCCAGCAGCTTAAACAGGGGAACTGGAAACACCATATATTTT.

This clone was recorded once. The chain links TRBV10-3 to TRBJ2-5; a possible D gene is TRBD2 (6 bases). CDR3 size: 15 residues. In germline, CDR1 is ENHRY, CDR2 SYGVKD. Trimming took off 7 bases at V and 1 base at J, with 16 bases between the two ends. CDR3 sequence (DNA): TGTGCCATCATGAAGGGCGGGATGGCCCAAGAGACCCAGTACTTC. It codes for CAIMKGGMAQETQYF.

The table lists this clone with a few counts. The chain employs TRBV30 and TRBJ2-7; TRBD1 agrees at 9 bases. CDR1 and CDR2 from the germline V gene are GTSNPN and SVGIG (reference sequence). Trimming cost V 2 bases and J 2 bases; bases outside gene matches: 13. The CDR3 contains 17 residues. CDR3 protein: CAWSQNRGLLNTYEQYF. In nucleotides, the CDR3 is TGTGCCTGGAGTCAAAACAGGGGGCTTCTTAATACCTACGAGCAGTACTTC.

V usage is TRBV5-1 and J usage is TRBJ2-2, with a possible D match to TRBD1 (5 bases). Germline V gene data show CDR1 as SGHRS and CDR2 as YFSETQ. The CDR3 has 15 residues. Trimming pared 0 bases from V and 4 bases from J, leaving 10 bases between. CDR3 bases: TGCGCCAGCAGCTTGGTCCAGGGCCTCACCGGGGAGCTGTTTTTT. Translating gives CASSLVQGLTGELFF.

This clone was detected only once. CDR3 in DNA: TGTGCCAGCGGAGTTCACAATGAGCAGTTCTTC. The encoded protein is CASGVHNEQFF. The chain recombines TRBV2 with TRBJ2-1; D is ambiguous. Trimming removed 8 bases from V and 5 bases from J, with 7 bases in between. The germline V gene has CDR1 SNHLY and CDR2 FYNNEI. The CDR3 covers 11 residues.

This clone was seen only once. The V and J genes are TRBV30 and TRBJ1-5, with D possibly being TRBD1 (5 bases). The V end was cut by 0 bases, the J end by 1 base, with 16 bases between. CDR3 length: 17 residues. Germline lookup yields CDR1 GTSNPN and CDR2 SVGIG (reference sequence). For the CDR3, the DNA is TGTGCCTGGAGTGTTGTTAGGAGCCGGGGGAGCAATCAGCCCCAGCATTTT. Its translation: CAWSVVRSRGSNQPQHF.

The V gene is TRBV5-6, the J gene TRBJ2-3; 11 bases fit TRBD2. CDR1 and CDR2 (germline): SGHDT, YYEEEE. The CDR3 has 18 amino acids. The ends lost 4 bases at V and 3 bases at J; junction bases unmatched: 13. The CDR3 sequence: CASSALGATSGGTDTQYF. Here the CDR3 DNA reads TGTGCCAGCAGCGCGTTGGGAGCTACTAGCGGGGGAACAGATACGCAGTATTTT.

The genes are TRBV19 and TRBJ2-3; 9 nucleotides agree with TRBD1. The germline V gene has CDR1 LNHDA and CDR2 SQIVND (reference sequence). The trim removed 8 bases at V and 2 bases at J, leaving 8 bases unmatched. The CDR3 is made up of 15 amino acids. CDR3 coding DNA: TGTGCCAGTGGCCGGGGACAGGGACCCACAGATACGCAGTATTTT. As protein: CASGRGQGPTDTQYF.